This TCR beta chain was sequenced in a study of cytomegalovirus exposure and HLA in healthy donors. On this clone: Antigen specificity is unknown.

TCRdb's copy holds only in-frame clones and misses some; the assay was immunoSEQ multiplex PCR. The sample lists some 70,000 clones; about 89% were seen once. Broader study findings: The study flagged some 180 TCR beta chains as cytomegalovirus-associated.

The CDR3 has 14 amino acids. Losses at the gene ends were 2 bases for V and 6 bases for J; bases not matched to a gene: 5. Germline V CDR1 and CDR2: LNHDA, SQIVND (reference sequence). Sequenced material: PBMCs. The receptor's source is a woman between 18 and 29 years old in good health and CMV-seronegative. This chain connects TRBV19 to TRBJ2-7; 9 bases are shared with TRBD1. CDR3 residues: CASSITGQGSEQYF. CDR3 coding DNA: TGTGCCAGTAGTATAACGGGACAGGGAAGCGAGCAGTACTTC.